Listed below are T cell receptor beta chains from one sample, sequenced in a study of regulatory T cells in long-lasting Graves disease. TCRdb passed the multiplex PCR reads through MiXCR, listing each CDR3 protein once. This table holds some 370,000 distinct CDR3 sequences, 10% to 15% found once. The same sample was also used in a study of T cells in Graves' hyperthyroidism and ophthalmopathy.

Sequenced here: peripheral blood mononuclear cells (PBMCs), sampled at new diagnosis, from a patient treated with antithyroid drugs. The origin of the receptors is a woman between 18 and 29 years old with Graves disease. Each CDR3 is given with its conserved first and last residue. The D gene is left open where the match is weak. A clone size is listed for some rows: how often the clone was seen (once, few, many), or a class if it is expanded.

j_call	clone_size	v_call	d_call	cdr3_aa	cdr3_nt
TRBJ2-1	many	TRBV7-8	TRBD1	CATKETGGSYNEQFF	TGTGCCACCAAGGAAACAGGGGGCTCCTACAATGAGCAGTTCTTC
TRBJ2-1	many	TRBV12-3/TRBV12-4	.	CASSLAKYRRDNEQFF	TGTGCCAGCAGTTTAGCGAAGTACAGGAGGGACAATGAGCAGTTCTTC
TRBJ2-3	.	TRBV29-1	TRBD2	CSVEDGAGDPVDTQYF	TGCAGCGTTGAAGATGGGGCGGGAGACCCGGTAGATACGCAGTATTTT
TRBJ1-3	.	TRBV5-1	.	CASSFGLTGSSGNTIYF	TGCGCCAGCAGCTTCGGGCTTACAGGGAGCTCTGGAAACACCATATATTTT
TRBJ2-7	.	TRBV20-1	TRBD1	CSAREERRQGVRSSYEQYF	TGCAGTGCTAGAGAGGAGAGGAGACAGGGGGTCCGGAGCTCCTACGAGCAGTACTTC
TRBJ2-5	many	TRBV12-3/TRBV12-4	.	CASSPTSARETQYF	TGTGCCAGCAGCCCGACTAGTGCCCGGGAGACCCAGTACTTC
TRBJ2-3	few	TRBV18	TRBD2	CASSPPGASGSSDTQYF	TGTGCCAGCTCACCACCGGGCGCTAGCGGGAGTTCAGATACGCAGTATTTT
TRBJ2-1	many	TRBV30	.	CAWSVLGSFSYNEQFF	TGTGCCTGGAGTGTTCTTGGGAGTTTCTCCTACAATGAGCAGTTCTTC
TRBJ1-5	few	TRBV24-1	.	CATSVPNQPQHF	TGTGCCACCAGTGTCCCCAATCAGCCCCAGCATTTT
TRBJ2-2	.	TRBV4-3	.	CASRTNANTGELFF	TGCGCCAGCCGAACAAACGCGAACACCGGGGAGCTGTTTTTT
TRBJ1-4	few	TRBV9	TRBD1	CASSVDGTGSEKLFF	TGTGCCAGCAGCGTAGACGGGACAGGGAGTGAAAAACTGTTTTTT
TRBJ1-5	.	TRBV6-2/TRBV6-3	.	CASSYGGYSNQPQHF	TGTGCCAGCAGTTACGGCGGGTATAGCAATCAGCCCCAGCATTTT
TRBJ1-1	many	TRBV3-1	TRBD1	CASSPGRGARSTEAFF	TGTGCCAGCAGCCCAGGCAGGGGGGCGCGGAGCACTGAAGCTTTCTTT
TRBJ1-2	many	TRBV11-2	.	CASSLEAGSGYTF	TGTGCCAGCAGCTTAGAGGCAGGGTCTGGCTACACCTTC
TRBJ2-7	many	TRBV24-1	TRBD1	CATSDSGTGVGEQYF	TGTGCCACCAGTGACTCCGGGACAGGTGTTGGAGAGCAGTACTTC
TRBJ2-7	many	TRBV20-1	.	CSARPFSDGPYEQYF	TGCAGTGCTAGACCCTTTTCCGACGGACCCTACGAGCAGTACTTC
TRBJ2-6	few	TRBV27	.	CASRLLGLLSGANVLTF	TGTGCCAGCAGGCTGCTGGGACTCCTGTCTGGGGCCAACGTCCTGACTTTC
TRBJ1-6	many	TRBV10-3	.	CAISEPAQANSPLHF	TGTGCCATCAGTGAGCCGGCACAGGCTAATTCACCCCTCCACTTT
TRBJ1-6	.	TRBV6-5	TRBD1	CASSSPRDSSYNSPLHF	TGTGCCAGCAGTTCCCCCCGGGACAGCTCCTATAATTCACCCCTCCACTTT
TRBJ2-7	.	TRBV6-9	.	CASSYVPTVSLYF	TGTGCCAGCAGTTACGTTCCGACAGTATCGCTGTACTTC
TRBJ1-1	many	TRBV7-2	.	CASSNPARWGTEAFF	TGTGCCAGCAGCAATCCGGCCAGGTGGGGAACTGAAGCTTTCTTT
TRBJ2-1	few	TRBV29-1	.	CSVDDRVSSYNEQFF	TGCAGCGTTGATGATAGGGTGAGCTCCTACAATGAGCAGTTCTTC
TRBJ2-3	many	TRBV6-2/TRBV6-3	.	CASSYSKAEFTDTQYF	TGTGCCAGCAGTTACTCGAAGGCGGAATTCACAGATACGCAGTATTTT
TRBJ2-3	few	TRBV6-5	.	CASSSWASESTTDTQYF	TGTGCCAGCAGTTCTTGGGCTAGCGAGTCAACCACAGATACGCAGTATTTT
TRBJ1-1	many	TRBV2	.	CASSVRLAGSTEAFF	TGTGCCAGCAGTGTCAGGTTGGCAGGCAGCACTGAAGCTTTCTTT